This T cell receptor (beta chain) was captured by sequencing in a study of blood T cell repertoires in COVID-19. Study as a whole: There were acute and convalescent COVID-19 samples, and they came from the United States, Italy and Spain.

Original processing notes: Nucleated cell number was recorded as an estimate derived from reference gene primer amplification. Sequencing was performed with immunoSEQ multiplex PCR; in TCRdb, only in-frame clones are kept and a portion is missing. V, J and clone size reflect that table, while D and trimming were determined from the DNA. The sample shows about 130,000 clones, more than 80% of them seen only once. Germline V CDR1 and CDR2: KGHSH, LQKENI. V gave up 6 bases and J gave up 1 base, with 12 bases separating them. The length of the CDR3 is 14 residues. The receptor's source is a human donor in a cohort sampled during active COVID-19. What was sequenced was peripheral blood. The gene calls are TRBV18 and TRBJ1-1, with no clear D. This chain's CDR3 is CASSLNSGNTEAFF. The DNA of the CDR3 is TGTGCCAGCTCTCTTAACTCCGGGAACACTGAAGCTTTCTTT.